The TCR beta chain described here comes from a study of T cells expressing NK-cell markers. Study summary: Among the eight sequenced donors, seven tested HCMV-seropositive and one tested seronegative.

The CDR3 contains 16 residues. Per germline, CDR1 SEHNR and CDR2 FQNEAQ (reference sequence). TCRdb reworked the 5' RACE reads into one entry per CDR3 protein, no DNA. The sample's table shows about 460,000 distinct CDR3 sequences. The origin of this receptor is a woman between 50 and 59 years old in good health. The rearrangement uses TRBV7-9 and TRBJ2-5; TCRdb proposes TRBD1, but this gene call is untestable without DNA. The sample comprised blood T cells: a sorted CD56 or NKG2C T cell subset, CD4+ or CD8+ T cells, or bulk PBMC T cells (not recorded which). CDR3 protein: CASSSGTGDPQETQYF.